This TCR beta chain was sequenced for a study of vaccination and CD4 T cells after COVID-19. The Oncomine TCR Beta short-read assay sequenced DNA from cultured CD4+ T cells. MiXCR was run by TCRdb on the PCR reads, yielding one entry per CDR3 protein. The top ten hold 9% to 10% of the sample, which has 20,000 to 25,000 distinct CDR3 sequences, around two fifths seen once. The CDR3 extends over 17 amino acids. CDR1 and CDR2 (germline): SEHNR, FQNEAQ (reference sequence). V lost 2 bases and J 8 bases, leaving 19 bases between the germline ends. Notes on this clonotype: No antigen is known for it.

Documented time point: late sampling 161 to 241 days after vaccination in a few convalescent patients. Stated treatment: approximately nine-day PBMC culture with coronavirus spike peptide pools or control peptides (ViraFEST assay). This clonotype was sampled from a human donor who had recovered from COVID-19. Here the sequenced sample was CD4+ T cells from blood, cultured in vitro, taken about 7 months after SARS-CoV-2 vaccination. The rearrangement uses TRBV7-9 and TRBJ1-6; no clear D gene. CDR3 in amino acids: CASSLWYHPEVDSPLHF. The CDR3 DNA follows: TGTGCCAGCAGCTTATGGTACCACCCGGAGGTGGATTCACCCCTCCACTTT.